This T cell receptor beta chain was observed in a study of blood T cells in healthy people across ages. PCR was performed a second time for about 7 to 11 cycles using a sample-barcoded 5' primer and a J-beta primer mix. TCRdb processed the 5' RACE reads anew with MiXCR; each CDR3 protein has one entry. The sample lists 750,000 or so distinct CDR3 sequences; around 25% were seen once. Per the germline V gene, CDR1 is LNHDA and CDR2 is SQIVND (reference sequence). V was cut by 5 bases and J by 0 bases, with 13 bases left in between. The CDR3 is 15 residues long. This same sample was also taken into another study, of T cells of mothers and their children.

The J gene is TRBJ1-1, the V gene TRBV19; possibly TRBD1 for D (5 bases). The receptor was derived from a boy aged 5-17 years in good health. Sequenced sample: blood. The CDR3 DNA reads as TGTGCCAGTAGTCTCTGGGGGGGAATGAACACTGAAGCTTTCTTT. Protein product: CASSLWGGMNTEAFF.